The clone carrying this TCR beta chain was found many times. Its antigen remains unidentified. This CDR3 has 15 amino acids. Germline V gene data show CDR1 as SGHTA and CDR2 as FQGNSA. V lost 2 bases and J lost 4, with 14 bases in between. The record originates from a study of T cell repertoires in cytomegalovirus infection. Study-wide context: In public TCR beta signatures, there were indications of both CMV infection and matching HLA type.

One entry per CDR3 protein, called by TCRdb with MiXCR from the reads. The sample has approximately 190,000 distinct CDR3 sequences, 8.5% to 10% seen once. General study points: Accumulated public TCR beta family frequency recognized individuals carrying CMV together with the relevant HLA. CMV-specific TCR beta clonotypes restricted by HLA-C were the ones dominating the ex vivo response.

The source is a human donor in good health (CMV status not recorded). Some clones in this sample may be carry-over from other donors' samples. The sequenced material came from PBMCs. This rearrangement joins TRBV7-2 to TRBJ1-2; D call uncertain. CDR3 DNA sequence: TGTGCCAGCAGCTTAACTACCGGGGTCAGCTATGGCTACACCTTC. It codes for CASSLTTGVSYGYTF.